A single T cell receptor (beta chain) is shown here with its context. Profiled with immunoSEQ multiplex PCR; TCRdb holds only in-frame clones, not every one. The table lists about 170,000 clones, approximately 84% of them singletons. The CDR3 totals 11 residues. CDR1 is SNHLY, CDR2 FYNNEI, per germline. The junction had 1 base not matched to a gene; V was cut back by 9 bases and J by 8 bases. The data are from a study of blood T cell repertoires in COVID-19. This chain connects TRBV2 to TRBJ1-2; TRBD1 matches 12 bases. The specimen was peripheral blood. The origin of this receptor is a woman of 80 years or more with COVID-19, enrolled during active disease. The CDR3 spells CARGTGGGYTF. The CDR3 DNA sequence: TGTGCCAGGGGGACAGGGGGCGGCTACACCTTC. Complete variable domain (other parts from reference TRBV2 and TRBJ1-2): EPEVTQTPSHQVTQMGQEVILRCVPISNHLYFYWYRQILGQKVEFLVSFYNNEISEKSEIFDDQFSVERPDGSNFTLKIRSTKLEDSAMYFCARGTGGGYTFGSGTRLTVV.